This T cell receptor (beta chain) was recovered during a study of T-cell reconstitution after alpha-beta-depleted transplantation in children. In germline, CDR1 is SEHNR, CDR2 FQNEAQ (reference sequence). The V end was cut by 8 bases, the J end by 9 bases, with 12 bases between. The CDR3 loop spans 11 amino acids. Molecular barcoding with unique molecular identifiers was used for the TCRbeta library. Using its own MiXCR run on the PCR reads, TCRdb lists one record per CDR3 protein. There are about 610,000 distinct CDR3 sequences in the sample; about 11% occur only once, and about 4.2% lies in the top ten. This clonotype was seen at least ten times.

This clonotype originated in a human donor who donated a stem cell graft to a child with acute myeloid leukemia. J is TRBJ2-3 and V is TRBV7-9, with D maybe TRBD2 (5 bases). The sequencing here drew on PBMCs from the stem cell graft donor, taken from the stem cell graft. The CDR3 DNA sequence: TGTGCCAGCCGCTGGGGAGAGACGCAGTATTTT. Translated: CASRWGETQYF.